This T cell receptor beta chain comes out of a study of shared clonotypes between healthy human individuals. Broader study findings: Naive CD4 clonotypes were shared across several donors at approximately 5.3%.

Assay: immunoSEQ multiplex PCR; the TCRdb copy retains only in-frame clones and omits some. There are 630,000 or so clones in the sample; roughly 98% occur only once, and around 0.3% lies in the top ten. Trimming took 6 bases from V and 2 from J, leaving 8 bases between them. Per germline, CDR1 LNHNV and CDR2 YYDKDF (reference sequence). There are 14 residues in the CDR3. CD8 cells classed as naive were CD45RO-negative and positively selected for CCR7, excluding terminally differentiated effector memory CD45RA+ cells. In its sample, this clone was seen once. Its specificity is unknown. The rearrangement joins TRBV15 to TRBJ2-6, with a possible D match to TRBD2 (5 bases). Sequenced: naive CD8+ T cells sorted from blood. The sequence was collected from a man aged 25 to 40 in good health. CDR3 coding DNA: TGTGCCACCAGTTTCGGGGCTGGGGCCAACGTCCTGACTTTC. It encodes CATSFGAGANVLTF.